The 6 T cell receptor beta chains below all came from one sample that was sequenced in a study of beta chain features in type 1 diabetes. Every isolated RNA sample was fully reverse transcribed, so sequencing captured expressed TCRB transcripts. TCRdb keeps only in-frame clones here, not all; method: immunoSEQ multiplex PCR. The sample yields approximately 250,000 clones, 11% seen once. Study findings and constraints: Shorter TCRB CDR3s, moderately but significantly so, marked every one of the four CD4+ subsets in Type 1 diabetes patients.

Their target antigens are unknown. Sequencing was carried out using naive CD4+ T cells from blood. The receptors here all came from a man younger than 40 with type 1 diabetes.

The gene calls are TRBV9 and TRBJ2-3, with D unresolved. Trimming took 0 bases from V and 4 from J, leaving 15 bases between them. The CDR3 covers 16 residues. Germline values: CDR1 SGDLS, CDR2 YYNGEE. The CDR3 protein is CASSVATVPQSDTQYF. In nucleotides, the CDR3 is TGTGCCAGCAGCGTAGCTACTGTACCGCAATCAGATACGCAGTATTTT.

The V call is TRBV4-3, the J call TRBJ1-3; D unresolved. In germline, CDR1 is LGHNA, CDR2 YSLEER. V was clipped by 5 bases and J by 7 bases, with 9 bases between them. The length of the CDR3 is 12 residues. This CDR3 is CASSSPGNTIYF. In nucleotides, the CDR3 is TGCGCCAGCAGCTCGCCCGGGAACACCATATATTTT.

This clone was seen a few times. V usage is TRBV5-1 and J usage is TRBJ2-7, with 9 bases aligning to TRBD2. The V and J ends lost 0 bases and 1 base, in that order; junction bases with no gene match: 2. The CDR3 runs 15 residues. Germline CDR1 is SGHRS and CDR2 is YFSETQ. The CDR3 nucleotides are TGCGCCAGCAGCTTGGAGGCGGGGGGGTCCTACGAGCAGTACTTC. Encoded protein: CASSLEAGGSYEQYF.

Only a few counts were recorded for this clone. DNA for the CDR3: TGCAGCGTTCAGACTCCGAGCAACTACACCTTC. It specifies CSVQTPSNYTF. The V gene is TRBV29-1, the J gene TRBJ1-2; D is ambiguous. V was cut by 5 bases and J by 10 bases, with 14 bases left in between. CDR3 size: 11 residues. Germline CDR1 is SQVTM and CDR2 is ANQGSEA.

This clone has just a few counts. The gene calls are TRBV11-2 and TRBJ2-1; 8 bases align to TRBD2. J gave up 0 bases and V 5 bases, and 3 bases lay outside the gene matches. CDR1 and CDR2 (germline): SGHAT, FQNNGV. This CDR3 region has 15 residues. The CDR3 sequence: CASSPSGGSYNEQFF. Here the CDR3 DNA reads TGTGCCAGCAGCCCGAGCGGGGGCTCCTACAATGAGCAGTTCTTC.

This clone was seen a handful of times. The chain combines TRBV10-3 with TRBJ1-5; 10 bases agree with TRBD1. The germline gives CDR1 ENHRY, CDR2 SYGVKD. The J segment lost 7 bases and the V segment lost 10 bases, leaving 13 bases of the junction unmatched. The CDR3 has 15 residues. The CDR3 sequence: CATGESGTGEQPQHF. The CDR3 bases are TGTGCCACCGGTGAATCCGGGACAGGGGAACAGCCCCAGCATTTT.